This note documents a single T cell receptor (beta chain) sequence. At one boundary the junction diverges from the germline segment, which might be a read error. The CDR3 covers 15 residues. Per germline, CDR1 SSHAT and CDR2 FNYEAQ (reference sequence). The entry originates in a study of blood T cell repertoires in COVID-19. Across the whole study: Samples representing acute and convalescent COVID-19 were sourced from the United States, Italy and Spain. PBMCs, B-cell-depleted T cells, or T cells provided the cDNA or gDNA that made up the material.

How the authors handled the data: Quantification of nucleated cells was approximated via reference gene primer amplification. The data were produced by immunoSEQ multiplex PCR, yet TCRdb's version contains in-frame clones alone and is incomplete. That table furnishes V, J and clone size, whereas the DNA furnished D and trimming. The sample yields some 39,000 clones, around 85% seen once. The chain employs TRBV7-7 and TRBJ2-7, with 9 bases matching TRBD1. Sequenced sample: peripheral blood. This receptor was taken from a man between 60 and 75 years old with acute or convalescent COVID-19. The CDR3 nucleotides are TGTGCTAGCAGCTTAAGGGACAGGGCTCCCTGCGAGCAGTACTTC. It yields the protein CASSLRDRAPCEQYF.